These 27 T cell receptor beta chains came from one sample sequenced in a study of blood T cell repertoires in COVID-19. Data came from immunoSEQ multiplex PCR; TCRdb stores just in-frame clones and leaves some out. The profile shows 30,000 to 50,000 clones, 90% to 95% of them singletons. The sample taken for sequencing was peripheral blood. The receptors shown here come from a human donor with active COVID-19. The donor label of this sample is uncertain.

The V gene is TRBV5-1, the J gene TRBJ2-7; 9 bases agree with TRBD2. The germline V gene has CDR1 SGHRS and CDR2 YFSETQ. The V gene end was trimmed by 2 bases and the J gene end by 0 bases; junction bases not matched to a gene: 15. The CDR3 spans 19 residues. The CDR3 coding sequence is TGCGCCAGCAGCTTTCGGCCTAGCGGGACTTTCAATTTCTCCTACGAGCAGTACTTC. It is translated as CASSFRPSGTFNFSYEQYF.

The chain uses TRBV2 and TRBJ2-7; D remains ambiguous. Germline V gives CDR1 SNHLY, CDR2 FYNNEI. V lost 6 bases and J lost 3, with 9 bases in between. This CDR3 is 12 amino acids long. For the CDR3, the DNA is TGTGCCAGCAGATTAAACGGCTACGAGCAGTACTTC. Its protein is CASRLNGYEQYF.

The chain combines TRBV25-1 with TRBJ2-7; no reliable D call. Looked up from germline, CDR1 is MGHDK and CDR2 is SYGVNS. Between the trimmed V and J ends, which lost 2 bases and 6 bases, there was a span of 11 bases. This CDR3 is built from 13 residues. The CDR3 here is CASSEVGRLEQYF. The CDR3 nucleotides read TGTGCCAGCAGTGAAGTGGGTAGACTCGAGCAGTACTTC.

The V and J genes are TRBV2 and TRBJ1-6; possible D gene TRBD1, 5 bases. The V gene's germline CDR1 is SNHLY and CDR2 FYNNEI. V was cut by 5 bases and J by 8 bases, with 16 bases left in between. This CDR3 has 15 residues. The CDR3 region has the DNA TGTGCCAGCAGTCAGAGACAGTTTGGGGATTCACCCCTCCACTTT. Translating gives CASSQRQFGDSPLHF.

The chain carries TRBV19 and TRBJ2-1; 9 nucleotides align to TRBD2. Germline V gives CDR1 LNHDA, CDR2 SQIVND (reference sequence). The length of the CDR3 is 15 residues. J was trimmed by 6 bases and V by 5 bases; bases with no gene match: 8. This CDR3 reads CASSSRLAESNEQFF. The DNA for the CDR3 is TGTGCCAGTAGTTCTAGACTAGCGGAAAGCAATGAGCAGTTCTTC.

The chain joins TRBV10-3 to TRBJ2-1, with 8 bases matching TRBD2. CDR3 length: 15 residues. Germline assignment: CDR1 ENHRY and CDR2 SYGVKD. V was clipped by 4 bases and J by 5 bases; unmatched bases: 7. The CDR3 reads CAISVTAGDNNEQFF. CDR3 bases: TGTGCCATCAGTGTAACAGCGGGGGACAACAATGAGCAGTTCTTC.

V and J are TRBV7-2 and TRBJ2-7; 8 positions agree with TRBD1. V gave up 1 base and J gave up 3 bases; unmatched junction bases: 2. Looked up from germline, CDR1 is SGHTA and CDR2 is FQGNSA. This CDR3 region has 14 residues. The CDR3, as DNA: TGTGCCAGCAGCTTAGGACAGGGGATCTACGAGCAGTACTTC. It specifies CASSLGQGIYEQYF.

V usage is TRBV5-6 and J usage is TRBJ2-7; D remains unclear. The V and J ends lost 0 bases and 7 bases respectively, with 8 bases between them. This CDR3 spans 12 amino acids. Germline V CDR1 and CDR2: SGHDT, YYEEEE. CDR3 region: CASSLALSEQYF. In nucleotides, the CDR3 is TGTGCCAGCAGCTTGGCCCTTTCGGAGCAGTACTTC.

The rearrangement links TRBV7-8 to TRBJ1-2; 8 positions match TRBD1. The CDR3 has 17 residues. Germline V CDR1 and CDR2: SGHVS, FQNEAQ. V was clipped by 3 bases and J by 6 bases; unmatched bases: 15. The CDR3 DNA is TGTGCCAGCAGCTTCCCCGTTGCAGGGGGCGACGCGGATGGCTACACCTTC. Translated: CASSFPVAGGDADGYTF.

This clone is a singleton in its sample. The V and J genes are TRBV28 and TRBJ1-1; 8 bases are shared with TRBD1. There are 13 residues in the CDR3. The J segment lost 7 bases and the V segment lost 5 bases, leaving 6 bases of the junction unmatched. Germline V gives CDR1 MDHEN, CDR2 SYDVKM. The CDR3 spells CASSPYRGGEAFF. The CDR3 DNA reads TGTGCCAGCAGTCCATACAGGGGGGGTGAAGCTTTCTTT.

The V call is TRBV19, the J call TRBJ2-4; D ambiguous. This CDR3 comprises 13 residues. Germline V gene sequence: CDR1 LNHDA, CDR2 SQIVND (reference sequence). V was pared by 5 bases and J by 2 bases, with 7 bases between. CDR3 loop: CASSAATKNIQYF. In DNA, the CDR3 is TGTGCCAGTAGTGCGGCGACCAAAAACATTCAGTACTTC.

V and J are TRBV5-4 and TRBJ2-1, with 11 bases lining up with TRBD2. The CDR3 spans 16 residues. Germline V gene lookup returns CDR1 SGHNT and CDR2 YYREEE (reference sequence). After removal of 4 bases from V and 15 bases from J, the junction contained 18 bases not matched to a gene. The CDR3 bases are TGTGCCAGCAGCACGGGGTCGACTAGCGGGATGAAGGTGTCGTTCTTC. Protein: CASSTGSTSGMKVSFF.

The chain combines TRBV5-1 with TRBJ1-2, with D perhaps TRBD1 (5 bases). The CDR3 loop spans 14 amino acids. In germline, CDR1 is SGHRS, CDR2 YFSETQ. Trimming stripped 3 bases from V and 4 bases from J, with 13 bases between. CDR3: CASSSQQEIYGYTF. CDR3 bases: TGCGCCAGCAGCTCCCAACAGGAAATCTATGGCTACACCTTC.

V and J are TRBV6-5 and TRBJ2-7, with 7 bases that match TRBD1. The V and J ends lost 6 bases and 6 bases, in that order; junction bases with no gene match: 5. The germline V gene has CDR1 MNHEY and CDR2 SVGAGI. CDR3 length: 12 amino acids. DNA for the CDR3: TGTGCCAGCAGGTCGCCAGGGGGCGAGCAGTACTTC. Protein product: CASRSPGGEQYF.

This chain connects TRBV6-1 to TRBJ1-2; D may be TRBD1 (6 bases). The ends were cut back, 4 bases at V and 0 bases at J, with 18 bases in the middle. This CDR3 spans 17 amino acids. CDR1 is MNHNS, CDR2 SASEGT, per germline. The CDR3 bases are TGTGCCAGCAGTGGCCTCGGACAGACCTTAGCTAACTATGGCTACACCTTC. Amino acids: CASSGLGQTLANYGYTF.

The V call is TRBV6-6, the J call TRBJ2-2; 8 nucleotides agree with TRBD1. V lost 4 bases, J lost 6 bases, and 7 bases stayed unmatched. Germline V gene data show CDR1 as MNHNY and CDR2 as SVGAGI (reference sequence). The CDR3 consists of 15 residues. The CDR3: CASSSPQGAAGELFF. In DNA, the CDR3 is TGTGCCAGCAGTTCCCCTCAGGGGGCGGCCGGGGAGCTGTTTTTT.

The chain carries TRBV25-1 and TRBJ2-7; D call uncertain. Trimming stripped 4 bases from V and 5 bases from J, with 6 bases between. This CDR3 has 11 residues. From germline, CDR1 is MGHDK and CDR2 SYGVNS. This CDR3 is CASSGANEQYF. In nucleotides, the CDR3 is TGTGCCAGCAGTGGAGCCAACGAGCAGTACTTC.

The chain links TRBV11-2 to TRBJ1-2; TRBD1 aligns across 8 bases. The CDR3 runs to 17 residues. The germline V gene has CDR1 SGHAT and CDR2 FQNNGV. V shed 6 bases, J shed 4 bases, and the junction held 16 bases outside the gene matches. The CDR3 reads CASSTNGRDRLAYGYTF. The DNA of the CDR3 is TGTGCCAGCAGTACAAACGGACGGGACAGGCTGGCCTATGGCTACACCTTC.

The genes are TRBV4-2 and TRBJ2-3, with 10 bases fitting TRBD2. The germline gives CDR1 LGHNA, CDR2 YNFKEQ. V gave up 0 bases and J gave up 2 bases; unmatched junction bases: 5. CDR3 size: 17 residues. CDR3 sequence reads: CASSQDQRGGVTDTQYF. The DNA for the CDR3 is TGTGCCAGCAGCCAAGACCAGCGGGGGGGCGTCACAGATACGCAGTATTTT.

This rearrangement joins TRBV4-1 to TRBJ1-2; D unresolved. The CDR3 is 17 amino acids. The V and J ends lost 0 bases and 7 bases respectively, with 21 bases between them. CDR1 is MGHRA and CDR2 is YSYEKL in the germline V gene. For the CDR3, the DNA is TGCGCCAGCAGCCAAGATCCCCAGCGGCAGGCCGTAGGTGGCTACACCTTC. Translation gives CASSQDPQRQAVGGYTF.

This clone was seen a single time. V is TRBV6-5 and J is TRBJ2-1; 9 bases are a match to TRBD2. CDR1 is MNHEY and CDR2 is SVGAGI in the germline V gene. The CDR3 is made up of 13 amino acids. Trimming took 3 bases from V and 12 from J; bases not matched to a gene: 6. This CDR3 is CASSYIGLAMQFF. The CDR3 region has the DNA TGTGCCAGCAGTTATATCGGACTAGCGATGCAGTTCTTC.

The chain links TRBV6-6 to TRBJ2-3; D perhaps matches TRBD2 (5 bases). Looked up from germline, CDR1 is MNHNY and CDR2 is SVGAGI (reference sequence). V was cut by 8 bases and J by 9 bases, with 18 bases left in between. This CDR3 contains 13 residues. DNA of the CDR3: TGTGCCAGCGGGGAGAGGACTCCCCTGACGCAGTATTTT. Translation: CASGERTPLTQYF.

The rearrangement links TRBV5-5 to TRBJ2-3, with TRBD2 matching 7 bases. CDR1 is SGHKS, CDR2 YYEKEE, per germline (reference sequence). This CDR3 is built from 12 residues. Germline trimming cut 10 bases from V and 5 bases from J; bases unmatched to any gene: 7. CDR3 nucleotide sequence: TGTGCCGCTAGCGGAGGAGAAGATACGCAGTATTTT. This encodes CAASGGEDTQYF.

This clone was seen a handful of times. The V and J genes are TRBV1 and TRBJ2-7; whether TRBD2, the table's D call, matches the DNA was not checked. TRBV1 is labeled a pseudogene. The CDR3 sequence is 15 residues long. The CDR3 DNA follows: TGCACCAGCAGCCAAGTGCGGGAGAGGATGCACGAGCAGTACTTC. It yields the protein CTSSQVRERMHEQYF.

The V and J genes are TRBV6-5 and TRBJ2-5; 8 bases line up with TRBD1. Germline V lookup: CDR1 MNHEY, CDR2 SVGAGI. This CDR3 region has 15 residues. V lost 8 bases, J lost 1 base, and 9 bases stayed unmatched. The DNA for the CDR3 is TGTGCCAGCGGAGACAGGGGACTGATCCAAGAGACCCAGTACTTC. It is translated as CASGDRGLIQETQYF.

CDR3 region: CASTPNRGGAFF. In nucleotides, the CDR3 is TGTGCCAGCACCCCGAACAGGGGTGGAGCTTTCTTT. V gene TRBV12-3 or TRBV12-4 combines with J gene TRBJ1-1; 7 nucleotides align to TRBD1. The CDR3 sequence is 12 residues long. V gave up 7 bases and J gave up 10 bases; unmatched junction bases: 9.

This chain links TRBV7-9 with TRBJ1-2; a weak D match, TRBD1 (5 bases). V was clipped by 5 bases and J by 6 bases, with 16 bases between them. CDR3 length equals 14 residues. Per germline, CDR1 SEHNR and CDR2 FQNEAQ (reference sequence). Here the CDR3 reads CASSPPSGGDGYTF. The CDR3 DNA follows: TGTGCCAGCAGCCCCCCCTCCGGGGGGGATGGCTACACCTTC. The full variable domain, with the rest looked up from reference TRBV7-9 and TRBJ1-2, is DTGVSQNPRHKITKRGQNVTFRCDPISEHNRLYWYRQTLGQGPEFLTYFQNEAQLEKSRLLSDRFSAERPKGSFSTLEIQRTEQGDSAMYLCASSPPSGGDGYTFGSGTRLTVV.